The rows below give T cell receptor beta chains drawn from one sample of a study of shared clonotypes between healthy human individuals. Only in-frame clones appear in the TCRdb table, and some are missing; sequencing was by immunoSEQ multiplex PCR. The sample shows about 2.4 million clones, approximately 93% of them seen only once. The sample consisted of naive CD4+ T cells from PBMCs. All receptors derive from a man younger than 35 in good health. Some clones in this sample may be carry-over from other donors' samples. Each CDR3 is given with its conserved first and last residue. The D gene is left open where the match is weak. For some rows the clone size is stated as once, few or many, or as a class when expanded; others skip it.

cdr3_nt cdr3_aa cdr3_length j_call v_call clone_size d_call
TGTGCCAGCAGTAATGGCGGGGCAGCACTCTACGAGCAGTACTTC CASSNGGAALYEQYF 15 TRBJ2-7 TRBV28 NA NA
TGTGCCAGCAGCCTCATCGGACAGGGGCGCCACGGGGACTATGGCTACACCTTC CASSLIGQGRHGDYGYTF 18 TRBJ1-2 TRBV28 NA TRBD1
TGTGCCAGCAGCCCTAGCCGAGCTACAGATACGCAGTATTTT CASSPSRATDTQYF 14 TRBJ2-3 TRBV5-5 NA NA
TGTGCCATCAGTGAGTCGGGCGGAGGCCCCGGGGAGCTGTTTTTT CAISESGGGPGELFF 15 TRBJ2-2 TRBV10-3 NA NA
TGTGCCAGCAGCCGGACAGGCCCCGGGGAGCTGTTTTTT CASSRTGPGELFF 13 TRBJ2-2 TRBV7-8 few TRBD1
TGTGCCAGCAGTTACCGAGGGACGGAGCAGTTCTTC CASSYRGTEQFF 12 TRBJ2-1 TRBV6-5 once NA
TGTGCCAGTAGTCCCCCCGACGGGGGCTCTGGGGCCAACGTCCTGACTTTC CASSPPDGGSGANVLTF 17 TRBJ2-6 TRBV19 NA NA
TGTGCCAGCAGTGAAGTCGTCTATTCCCCATACTTC CASSEVVYSPYF 12 TRBJ2-5 TRBV6-1 NA NA
TGCGCCAGCAGCTTGGGGGAAGGACTAGCGGGGACCAGGGGTGAGACCCAGTACTTC CASSLGEGLAGTRGETQYF 19 TRBJ2-5 TRBV5-1 NA TRBD2
TGCGCCAGCAGTCTCCAAAGAGGAAATGAAAAACTGTTTTTT CASSLQRGNEKLFF 14 TRBJ1-4 TRBV5-1 NA NA
TGTGCCAGCAGCTCGGTAGGTAGGGCTTACAATGAGCAGTTCTTC CASSSVGRAYNEQFF 15 TRBJ2-1 TRBV2 NA NA
TGTGCCAGCAGTGCACAAAACAGGGGGCATGAAGCTTTCTTT CASSAQNRGHEAFF 14 TRBJ1-1 TRBV25-1 NA TRBD1
TGTGCCAGCAGCGTGACAGGGGGTCTAAGGAATGAGCAGTTCTTC CASSVTGGLRNEQFF 15 TRBJ2-1 TRBV9 NA TRBD1
TGTGCCAGCAGCGCTGGGGACAGCCCTGAAGCTTTCTTT CASSAGDSPEAFF 13 TRBJ1-1 TRBV9 NA TRBD1
TGTGCCAGCTCGGAGCGGGGGAACACCGGGGAGCTGTTTTTT CASSERGNTGELFF 14 TRBJ2-2 TRBV18 NA TRBD2
TGTGCCAGCAGTTTAGTTCCCTACGAGCAGTACTTC CASSLVPYEQYF 12 TRBJ2-7 TRBV28 few NA
TGTGCCAGCTCACCACGGCAGGGGACTAGCGGGAGAACATTTAACACCGGGGAGCTGTTTTTT CASSPRQGTSGRTFNTGELFF 21 TRBJ2-2 TRBV18 NA TRBD2
TGTGCCAGCAGTTCCGCCCGGCGGACTGAAGCTTTCTTT CASSSARRTEAFF 13 TRBJ1-1 TRBV6-5 few NA
TGTGCCAGCAGCCGCCTCGGCGCAGATACGCAGTATTTT CASSRLGADTQYF 13 TRBJ2-3 TRBV7-2 NA NA
TGCGCCAGCACCCTTAGCGGGAGACTGAACACCGGGGAGCTGTTTTTT CASTLSGRLNTGELFF 16 TRBJ2-2 TRBV4-1 NA TRBD2
TGTGCCAGCTCACCACCGACCAGGGCAACTAATGAAAAACTGTTTTTT CASSPPTRATNEKLFF 16 TRBJ1-4 TRBV18 NA NA
TGTGCCACCAGCAGACTAGGAGCCTACGAGCAGTACTTC CATSRLGAYEQYF 13 TRBJ2-7 TRBV15 NA NA
TGTGCCAGCCTAGCGGACTCCTACAATGAGCAGTTCTTC CASLADSYNEQFF 13 TRBJ2-1 TRBV2 NA TRBD2
TGTGCCAGCGTCCTCCGGACTAGCTTTGCCTACGAGCAGTACTTC CASVLRTSFAYEQYF 15 TRBJ2-7 TRBV28 once TRBD2
TGTGCCAGCAGTCGACAGGGGGCGGCTGGAAACACCATATATTTT CASSRQGAAGNTIYF 15 TRBJ1-3 TRBV6-6 NA TRBD1
TGCAGCGTCCAGACCCTAGCGGGAGGGTTAACCGGGGAGCTGTTTTTT CSVQTLAGGLTGELFF 16 TRBJ2-2 TRBV29-1 NA TRBD2
TGTGCCTGGAGCACGAAGGGGGCGCCGGACACCGGGGAGCTGTTTTTT CAWSTKGAPDTGELFF 16 TRBJ2-2 TRBV30 NA TRBD1
TGCGCCAGCAGCCCGCAAGGTGCCGGGGAGCTGTTTTTT CASSPQGAGELFF 13 TRBJ2-2 TRBV5-1 NA NA
TGCGCCAGCAGCCATTCGGGACTTCCTAGCACAGATACGCAGTATTTT CASSHSGLPSTDTQYF 16 TRBJ2-3 TRBV4-1 NA NA
TGCGCCAGCGGCTTGACAGGGGGCAGGGCTGAAGCTTTCTTT CASGLTGGRAEAFF 14 TRBJ1-1 TRBV5-1 NA TRBD1
TGTGCCAGCTGGGACAGGGGGCTTGAGCAGTACTTC CASWDRGLEQYF 12 TRBJ2-7 TRBV10-3 NA TRBD1
TGCAGCGTTGACTCCGGGACTAGCTCCAAAAACATTCAGTACTTC CSVDSGTSSKNIQYF 15 TRBJ2-4 TRBV29-1 NA TRBD2
TGCGCCAGCAGCTTGGACAGGGTCGTTGAGCAGTTCTTC CASSLDRVVEQFF 13 TRBJ2-1 TRBV5-1 NA NA
TGTGCCAGCAGCGTAGCGGGGACGAGCACAGATACGCAGTATTTT CASSVAGTSTDTQYF 15 TRBJ2-3 TRBV9 once NA
TGTGCCAGCAGTGGACAGGGATTGAACACTGAAGCTTTCTTT CASSGQGLNTEAFF 14 TRBJ1-1 TRBV2 few TRBD1
TGTGCCAGCAGTGTCTTAACGGTTACCGGGGAGCTGTTTTTT CASSVLTVTGELFF 14 TRBJ2-2 TRBV6-1 NA NA
TGTGCCAGCAGCGGCAGGGGTGAGCAGTTCTTC CASSGRGEQFF 11 TRBJ2-1 TRBV9 once NA
TGTGCCAGCGGTGCGCAGACATACGAGCAGTACTTC CASGAQTYEQYF 12 TRBJ2-7 TRBV7-8 NA NA
TGTGCCAGCAGTCCCGGGGGCAGGGAGACCCAGTACTTC CASSPGGRETQYF 13 TRBJ2-5 TRBV25-1 NA NA
TGTGCCAGCAGCCCGGGAAGATTGGGGAACACTGAAGCTTTCTTT CASSPGRLGNTEAFF 15 TRBJ1-1 TRBV5-4 NA NA
TGTGCCAGCAGCTTGGGAGGGACTAGCGGGAGTAATGAGCAGTTCTTC CASSLGGTSGSNEQFF 16 TRBJ2-1 TRBV5-6 NA TRBD2
TGTGCCAGCAGCTTAGGAGGAGACACTCAGACCCAGTACTTC CASSLGGDTQTQYF 14 TRBJ2-5 TRBV7-2 NA NA
TGTGCCAGCAGCTTGAGGCGGGAGGGGCCCCACGAGCAGTACTTC CASSLRREGPHEQYF 15 TRBJ2-7 TRBV5-6 NA TRBD2